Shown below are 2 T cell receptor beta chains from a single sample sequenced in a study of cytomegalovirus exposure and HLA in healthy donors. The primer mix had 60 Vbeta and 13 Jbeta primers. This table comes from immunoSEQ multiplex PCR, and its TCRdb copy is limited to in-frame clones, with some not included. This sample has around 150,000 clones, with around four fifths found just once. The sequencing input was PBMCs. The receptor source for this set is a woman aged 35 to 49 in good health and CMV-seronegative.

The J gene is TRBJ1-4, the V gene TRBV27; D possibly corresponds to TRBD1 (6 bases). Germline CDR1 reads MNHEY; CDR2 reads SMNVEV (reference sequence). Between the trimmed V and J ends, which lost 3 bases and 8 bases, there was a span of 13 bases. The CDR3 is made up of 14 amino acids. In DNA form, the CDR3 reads TGTGCCAGCAGTTTCACAGGGACGAAGGAAAAACTGTTTTTT. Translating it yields CASSFTGTKEKLFF.

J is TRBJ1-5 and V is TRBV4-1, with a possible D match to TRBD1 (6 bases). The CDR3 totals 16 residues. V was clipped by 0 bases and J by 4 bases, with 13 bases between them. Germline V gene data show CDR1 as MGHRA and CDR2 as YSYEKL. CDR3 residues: CASSQDGGRGNQPQHF. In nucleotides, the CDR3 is TGCGCCAGCAGCCAAGATGGCGGCAGGGGTAATCAGCCCCAGCATTTT.